The 21 T cell receptor beta chains below all came from one sample that was sequenced in a study of T cells in Graves' hyperthyroidism and ophthalmopathy. There were TCR beta CDR3 regions amplified from RNA transcripts. An initial round of RT-PCR targeting the TCR CDR3 relied on the HTBI primer set. TCRdb fed the multiplex PCR reads into MiXCR, producing one record per CDR3 protein. The data show a few hundred thousand distinct CDR3 sequences, about a sixth seen once. Sequencing was carried out using blood. Receptors were obtained from a woman aged 25 to 45 with Graves' hyperthyroidism.

This chain connects TRBV7-9 to TRBJ1-1; a possible D gene is TRBD1 (5 bases). Germline V gene sequence: CDR1 SEHNR, CDR2 FQNEAQ (reference sequence). V dropped 0 bases and J dropped 5 bases, with 7 bases sitting between them. This CDR3 has 13 amino acids. CDR3 residues: CASSLAGETEAFF. DNA of the CDR3: TGTGCCAGCAGCTTAGCGGGGGAAACTGAAGCTTTCTTT. The whole variable domain, filled in from reference TRBV7-9 and TRBJ1-1, reads DTGVSQNPRHKITKRGQNVTFRCDPISEHNRLYWYRQTLGQGPEFLTYFQNEAQLEKSRLLSDRFSAERPKGSFSTLEIQRTEQGDSAMYLCASSLAGETEAFFGQGTRLTVV.

This sequence joins TRBV20-1 and TRBJ2-3; the match to TRBD2 covers 10 bases. The ends lost 5 bases at V and 0 bases at J; junction bases unmatched: 23. This CDR3 comprises 21 residues. Germline CDR1 reads DFQATT; CDR2 reads SNEGSKA (reference sequence). The CDR3: CSAHILAGGLPLYSSTDTQYF. The CDR3 DNA follows: TGCAGTGCTCATATATTAGCGGGAGGTTTACCACTATATTCTAGCACAGATACGCAGTATTTT.

The chain carries TRBV7-9 and TRBJ2-7; D possibly corresponds to TRBD1 (6 bases). CDR3 length equals 13 residues. Trimming took off 5 bases at V and 9 bases at J, with 17 bases between the two ends. Germline-derived CDR1 and CDR2 are SEHNR and FQNEAQ (reference sequence). The CDR3 reads CASSPAAGAGQYF. In nucleotides, the CDR3 is TGTGCCAGCAGCCCAGCGGCAGGGGCCGGGCAGTACTTC.

The gene calls are TRBV7-8 and TRBJ2-1; 12 bases fit TRBD2. CDR1 is SGHVS and CDR2 is FQNEAQ in the germline V gene. The CDR3 extends over 16 amino acids. The J segment lost 8 bases and the V segment lost 1 base, leaving 6 bases of the junction unmatched. CDR3 coding DNA: TGTGCCAGCAGCTTAGATCTAGCGGGAGGGCCTGATGAGCAGTTCTTC. Residues: CASSLDLAGGPDEQFF.

This clonotype was recorded a few times. This chain uses TRBV27 with TRBJ2-3, with D unresolved. The CDR3 has 15 residues. From germline, CDR1 is MNHEY and CDR2 SMNVEV (reference sequence). With 4 bases removed from V and 2 bases from J, the gap between germline ends came to 13 bases. CDR3 DNA: TGTGCCAGCAGTTCTTACGGTCAGACCACAGATACGCAGTATTTT. It is translated as CASSSYGQTTDTQYF.

This clonotype appeared many times. The chain uses TRBV5-1 and TRBJ1-1; D is unclear. The germline CDR1 and CDR2 sequences are SGHRS and YFSETQ. This CDR3 spans 14 amino acids. V was shortened by 4 bases and J by 6 bases, with 16 bases between the two germline ends. This CDR3 is CASSGESRISEAFF. CDR3 coding DNA: TGCGCCAGCAGCGGTGAAAGCAGGATCTCTGAAGCTTTCTTT.

This clonotype turned up a few times. V is TRBV6-1 and J is TRBJ2-1; 12 bases map to TRBD2. The CDR3 is 16 residues long. The V gene's germline CDR1 is MNHNS and CDR2 SASEGT. V gave up 5 bases and J gave up 8 bases; unmatched junction bases: 10. CDR3 sequence reads: CASSSTSGRVGDEQFF. In DNA, the CDR3 is TGTGCCAGCAGTTCGACTAGCGGGAGAGTGGGCGATGAGCAGTTCTTC.

This clonotype was observed at least ten times. The gene calls are TRBV4-3 and TRBJ2-5; TRBD2 matches 7 bases. Germline CDR1 and CDR2: LGHNA and YSLEER. The junction had 6 bases not matched to a gene; V was cut back by 0 bases and J by 5 bases. This CDR3 is built from 15 residues. CDR3 in amino acids: CASSQEPLALETQYF. In DNA form, the CDR3 reads TGCGCCAGCAGCCAAGAGCCACTAGCGTTGGAGACCCAGTACTTC.

There are many counts of this clonotype. V gene TRBV11-2 combines with J gene TRBJ1-4, with 8 bases matching TRBD1. V dropped 1 base and J dropped 8; count of bases not matched to a gene: 6. Looked up from germline, CDR1 is SGHAT and CDR2 is FQNNGV. The CDR3 sequence is 15 residues long. This CDR3 reads CASSLGDRTSEKLFF. DNA for the CDR3: TGTGCCAGCAGCTTAGGGGACAGGACGTCGGAAAAACTGTTTTTT.

This clonotype has at least ten counts. The chain couples TRBV20-1 to TRBJ2-7; TRBD2 aligns across 8 bases. Germline CDR1 and CDR2: DFQATT and SNEGSKA (reference sequence). CDR3 length: 15 residues. V trimming: 0 bases; J trimming: 4 bases; junction bases outside the gene matches: 8. The CDR3 sequence: CSARDPGGPTYEQYF. The CDR3 nucleotides read TGCAGTGCTAGAGATCCGGGAGGGCCAACTTACGAGCAGTACTTC.

This clonotype came up many times. The chain employs TRBV27 and TRBJ2-7; 7 bases align to TRBD2. The V gene end was trimmed by 8 bases and the J gene end by 6 bases; junction bases not matched to a gene: 22. This CDR3 is 17 amino acids long. Germline CDR1 MNHEY, CDR2 SMNVEV (reference sequence). This CDR3 is CASSLVCEGGPTCEQYF. In DNA, the CDR3 is TGTGCCAGCTCGTTAGTATGTGAGGGAGGGCCAACTTGCGAGCAGTACTTC.

This clonotype has more than one count but fewer than ten. The chain combines TRBV7-8 with TRBJ2-2; perhaps TRBD1 as D (5 bases). V was shortened by 4 bases and J by 6 bases, with 15 bases between the two germline ends. Germline CDR1 SGHVS, CDR2 FQNEAQ. The CDR3 consists of 15 residues. CDR3 nucleotide sequence: TGTGCCAGCAGCTACCTCGGGTTAGGGGCCGGGGAGCTGTTTTTT. Translation: CASSYLGLGAGELFF.

In its sample, this clonotype was seen many times. The V call is TRBV6-1, the J call TRBJ2-7; D is uncertain. V was shortened by 7 bases and J by 4 bases, with 32 bases between the two germline ends. Germline-derived CDR1 and CDR2 are MNHNS and SASEGT. The CDR3 totals 19 residues. The CDR3 is CASTTTDLRTGLGSYEQYF. The CDR3 region has the DNA TGTGCCAGCACTACCACCGACCTTCGGACGGGCCTCGGGTCTTACGAGCAGTACTTC.

There are many counts of this clonotype. The rearrangement joins TRBV7-2 to TRBJ2-1; D is unclear. CDR1 SGHTA and CDR2 FQGNSA come from the germline V gene. Trimming took 1 base from V and 4 from J, leaving 5 bases between them. The CDR3 is 13 amino acids. CDR3 in amino acids: CASSLGFYNEQFF. The CDR3, as DNA: TGTGCCAGCAGCTTAGGATTTTACAATGAGCAGTTCTTC.

This clonotype was counted ten times or more. The V and J genes are TRBV9 and TRBJ2-1; TRBD1 aligns across 7 bases. The CDR3 extends over 17 amino acids. J was trimmed by 2 bases and V by 2 bases; bases with no gene match: 10. Germline V gives CDR1 SGDLS, CDR2 YYNGEE. This chain's CDR3 is CASSVLPAGGTYNEQFF. DNA for the CDR3: TGTGCCAGCAGCGTGCTTCCCGCAGGGGGAACCTACAATGAGCAGTTCTTC.

This clonotype appeared many times. J is TRBJ1-1 and V is TRBV27; TRBD1 matches at 7 bases. In germline, CDR1 is MNHEY, CDR2 SMNVEV (reference sequence). The CDR3 is made up of 13 amino acids. Unmatched junction bases numbered 5, after V lost 7 bases and J lost 3 bases. The CDR3 protein is CASTKQGYTEAFF. CDR3 bases: TGTGCCAGCACAAAACAGGGGTACACTGAAGCTTTCTTT.

This clonotype was picked up many times. The chain joins TRBV5-1 to TRBJ2-3, with 7 bases matching TRBD2. The CDR3 extends over 15 amino acids. V lost 4 bases and J lost 0; bases outside the gene matches: 5. CDR1 SGHRS and CDR2 YFSETQ come from the germline V gene. Here the CDR3 reads CASSALAASTDTQYF. CDR3 bases: TGCGCCAGCAGCGCCCTAGCGGCTAGCACAGATACGCAGTATTTT.

J is TRBJ1-2 and V is TRBV7-2, with 12 nucleotides matching TRBD1. V shed 8 bases and J 3 bases; nucleotides not matched to a gene: 13. The CDR3 consists of 17 residues. Germline values: CDR1 SGHTA, CDR2 FQGNSA. The CDR3 sequence is CASLVRDRGLSDYGYTF. The CDR3 nucleotides are TGTGCCAGCTTGGTTCGGGACAGGGGGCTTAGTGACTATGGCTACACCTTC.

On this clonotype itself: This could be a read error, since a much larger clone is one nucleotide away. The chain's CDR3 is CASSRAVSRGYEQYF. CDR3 in DNA: TGCGCCAGCAGCCGAGCGGTGTCGCGGGGCTACGAGCAGTACTTC. The chain is built from TRBV4-1 and TRBJ2-7; weak D call: TRBD2 (6 bases). The CDR3 has 15 amino acids. V was pared by 4 bases and J by 3 bases, with 16 bases between. Germline V gene data show CDR1 as MGHRA and CDR2 as YSYEKL.

This chain connects TRBV5-1 to TRBJ2-1; TRBD1 matches 7 bases. Germline CDR1 and CDR2: SGHRS and YFSETQ. The V gene end was trimmed by 2 bases and the J gene end by 4 bases; junction bases not matched to a gene: 15. This CDR3 contains 18 residues. The CDR3 DNA is TGCGCCAGCAGCTTTGATATCCCCGGGACAGCATATTACAATGAGCAGTTCTTC. Its protein product is CASSFDIPGTAYYNEQFF. Combining the CDR3 with reference TRBV5-1 and TRBJ2-1 gives the whole variable domain KAGVTQTPRYLIKTRGQQVTLSCSPISGHRSVSWYQQTPGQGLQFLFEYFSETQRNKGNFPGRFSGRQFSNSRSEMNVSTLELGDSALYLCASSFDIPGTAYYNEQFFGPGTRLTVL.

This clonotype was picked up many times. V and J are TRBV12-3 or TRBV12-4 and TRBJ1-1; the match to TRBD1 covers 8 bases. The ends lost 7 bases at V and 1 base at J; junction bases unmatched: 5. CDR3 length: 14 residues. The DNA for the CDR3 is TGTGCCAGCACCGCGGGACAGGCGAACACTGAAGCTTTCTTT. Translating gives CASTAGQANTEAFF.